This entry lists 10 T cell receptor beta chains sequenced from one sample in a study of T cells in Graves' hyperthyroidism and ophthalmopathy. RNA transcripts yielded amplified TCR beta CDR3 regions. The study used the HTBI primer set for a first-round RT-PCR of the TCR CDR3. MiXCR was run by TCRdb on the multiplex PCR reads, yielding one entry per CDR3 protein. The sample lists around 530,000 distinct CDR3 sequences; more than 15% were seen once. Sequencing was carried out using blood. These receptors were collected from a woman aged 18-29 years with Graves' ophthalmopathy.

This clonotype came up many times. This chain joins TRBV2 and TRBJ2-1; 13 bases match TRBD2. The CDR3 is 17 amino acids. Losses at the gene ends were 8 bases for V and 12 bases for J; bases not matched to a gene: 19. CDR1 is SNHLY, CDR2 FYNNEI, per germline. CDR3 bases: TGTGCCAGCGACCTCCGCCCAACTAGCGGGAGGGGGATTAGGCAGTTCTTC. As protein: CASDLRPTSGRGIRQFF.

This clonotype was counted at least ten times. The chain carries TRBV6-2 or TRBV6-3 and TRBJ2-7; 8 bases are shared with TRBD1. Trimming at V came to 6 bases and at J to 3 bases, leaving 10 bases not matched to a gene. CDR1 is MNHEY, CDR2 SVGEGT, per germline. This CDR3 is built from 15 residues. The CDR3 DNA follows: TGTGCCAGCAGAGACCCCAGGGGGCAGGTCTACGAGCAGTACTTC. Translating gives CASRDPRGQVYEQYF.

The table lists this clonotype with many counts. The genes are TRBV18 and TRBJ1-2, with D unclear. V was pared by 2 bases and J by 2 bases, with 6 bases between. The CDR3 runs 13 residues. The V gene's germline CDR1 is KGHSH and CDR2 LQKENI. CDR3 DNA sequence: TGTGCCAGCTCACCAAATATAAACTATGGCTACACCTTC. It yields the protein CASSPNINYGYTF.

The chain recombines TRBV7-8 with TRBJ1-2, with D possibly matching TRBD1 (5 bases). Germline V gives CDR1 SGHVS, CDR2 FQNEAQ. Between the trimmed V and J ends, which lost 0 bases and 4 bases, there was a span of 9 bases. The CDR3 extends over 14 amino acids. DNA for the CDR3: TGTGCCAGCAGCTTAGCGAGGGACGGCTATGGCTACACCTTC. It is translated as CASSLARDGYGYTF. The whole variable domain, remainder taken from reference TRBV7-8 and TRBJ1-2, is GAGVSQSPRYKVAKRGQDVALRCDPISGHVSLFWYQQALGQGPEFLTYFQNEAQLDKSGLPSDRFFAERPEGSVSTLKIQRTQQEDSAVYLCASSLARDGYGYTFGSGTRLTVV.

In regard to this clonotype: This sequence may be a read error, since a much larger clone differs from it by one base. The missing conserved phenylalanine or tryptophan at the end of this CDR3 makes a read error likely. The rearrangement links TRBV27 to TRBJ2-7, with D possibly matching TRBD2 (5 bases). The germline CDR1 and CDR2 sequences are MNHEY and SMNVEV (reference sequence). V was trimmed by 4 bases and J by 0 bases, leaving 19 bases between them. The CDR3 has 17 amino acids. CDR3 region: CASSSPRAGLPSYEQYL. The CDR3, as DNA: TGTGCCAGCAGTTCCCCTCGGGCGGGCCTACCCTCCTACGAGCAGTACCTC.

The chain uses TRBV29-1 and TRBJ2-1, with 15 nucleotides matching TRBD2. The V gene's germline CDR1 is SQVTM and CDR2 ANQGSEA. This CDR3 is 15 amino acids long. With V trimmed by 7 bases and J by 6 bases, 7 bases remained unmatched. The CDR3 loop reads CSGVGLAGGPNEQFF. In DNA form, the CDR3 reads TGCAGCGGGGTAGGACTAGCGGGAGGGCCCAATGAGCAGTTCTTC.

This clonotype was recorded many times. V is TRBV12-3 or TRBV12-4 and J is TRBJ1-5; no clear D. CDR3 length equals 13 residues. Trimming removed 6 bases from V and 5 bases from J, with 11 bases in between. The CDR3 sequence is CASSFSVDQPQHF. CDR3 coding DNA: TGTGCCAGCAGCTTTAGTGTAGATCAGCCCCAGCATTTT.

This clonotype was recorded many times. The chain carries TRBV10-3 and TRBJ2-5; D is ambiguous. Trimming shortened V by 2 bases and J by 1 base, and 14 bases separated the two germline ends. CDR1 and CDR2 from the germline V gene are ENHRY and SYGVKD. CDR3 length: 16 amino acids. CDR3 in amino acids: CAISEGQTLPQETQYF. CDR3 nucleotides: TGTGCCATCAGTGAGGGGCAAACCCTCCCCCAAGAGACCCAGTACTTC.

This clonotype was seen at least ten times. CDR3 sequence: CASRVSSMNTEAFF. CDR3 bases: TGTGCCAGCAGGGTCTCGTCCATGAACACTGAAGCTTTCTTT. The chain has TRBV6-1 and TRBJ1-1; no clear D gene. Germline V gives CDR1 MNHNS, CDR2 SASEGT. This CDR3 has 14 residues. The V end lost 6 bases, the J end lost 0 bases, and 11 bases lay between the germline ends.

This clonotype was seen repeatedly, ten times or more. The chain combines TRBV27 with TRBJ2-7; 9 positions match TRBD1. The CDR3 length is 16 residues. Germline lookup yields CDR1 MNHEY and CDR2 SMNVEV (reference sequence). Trimming cost V 6 bases and J 2 bases; bases outside gene matches: 11. CDR3 in amino acids: CASSFILGTGPYEQYF. CDR3 sequence (DNA): TGTGCCAGCAGCTTTATTCTAGGGACAGGGCCCTACGAGCAGTACTTC.